The T cell receptor (beta chain) under discussion was sequenced for a study of TIL therapy for anti-PD-1-resistant metastatic lung cancer. This clone was counted a single time. Trimming stripped 0 bases from V and 8 bases from J, with 12 bases between. CDR3 length equals 14 residues. Germline CDR1 reads SGHRS; CDR2 reads YFSETQ. The immunoSEQ assay was v3. Sequencing used immunoSEQ multiplex PCR; TCRdb keeps in-frame clones, though not all of them. The sample carries about 50,000 clones, around 80% recorded once. The time point here: pre-treatment sample, taken before nivolumab and TIL therapy. Patients were adults with stage 4 NSCLC.

The rearrangement uses TRBV5-1 and TRBJ2-1; tentative D call: TRBD1 (6 bases). The sequence came from a woman aged 30-79 years with non-small cell lung cancer. The sample in question was blood, obtained at baseline. The CDR3, as DNA: TGCGCCAGCAGCTTGGAGGGGTCAGGGGATGAGCAGTTCTTC. This encodes CASSLEGSGDEQFF.